This T cell receptor beta chain was identified during a study of cytomegalovirus exposure and HLA in healthy donors. Trimming took 1 base from V and 10 from J, leaving 13 bases between them. The CDR3 runs to 13 residues. Per the germline V gene, CDR1 is SGHDN and CDR2 is FVKESK. Study-wide points: DRB1 showed the most TCR associations and HLA-C the fewest in a later analysis, as rates varied by HLA locus. An ancestry cluster, one associated with Asian ancestry, reportedly showed fewer N-insertions than the approximately 670-donor mean in a later analysis.

60 Vbeta and 13 Jbeta primers were used in PCR. Measured with immunoSEQ multiplex PCR; TCRdb has only the in-frame clones, and not every one. Counted here are some 150,000 clones, more than 60% occurring once; the ten biggest clones make up about 4.4%. Points on this clone: Its antigen is not known.

It was healthy bone marrow donors who served as donors. This chain links TRBV14 with TRBJ2-5; D is perhaps TRBD1 (5 bases). The specimen sequenced was PBMCs. The source is a man aged 40-49 years in good health and CMV-seronegative. The CDR3, as DNA: TGTGCCAGCAGCCAAGGCTGGAACAGGAACCAGTACTTC. Translated: CASSQGWNRNQYF.